Shown below are 27 T cell receptor beta chains from a single sample sequenced in a study of glioma-infiltrating T cells after dendritic cell vaccination. As for time point: after dendritic cell vaccination, including at tumor progression/relapse. Some clones are missing from TCRdb's copy, which holds only in-frame ones; the method was immunoSEQ multiplex PCR. The sample yields tens of thousands of clones, about 81% seen once. Sequenced here: blood, sampled after dendritic cell vaccination. These receptors were obtained from a human donor with glioblastoma.

The chain is built from TRBV7-8 and TRBJ1-1; 7 nucleotides align to TRBD1. Germline CDR1 reads SGHVS; CDR2 reads FQNEAQ. CDR3 length: 14 amino acids. J lost 5 bases, V lost 5 bases, and 8 bases had no gene match. The CDR3 DNA follows: TGTGCCAGCAGCACAGGGGCAGGGAGGACTGAAGCTTTCTTT. Translated, it gives CASSTGAGRTEAFF. Combining the CDR3 with reference TRBV7-8 and TRBJ1-1 gives the whole variable domain GAGVSQSPRYKVAKRGQDVALRCDPISGHVSLFWYQQALGQGPEFLTYFQNEAQLDKSGLPSDRFFAERPEGSVSTLKIQRTQQEDSAVYLCASSTGAGRTEAFFGQGTRLTVV.

V and J are TRBV19 and TRBJ2-1, with 10 bases that match TRBD2. V lost 5 bases to trimming and J lost 6 bases; unmatched junction nucleotides: 10. CDR3 length equals 16 residues. In germline, CDR1 is LNHDA, CDR2 SQIVND (reference sequence). CDR3 protein: CASSSTRAGGLNEQFF. The CDR3 nucleotides read TGTGCCAGTAGTTCGACGCGAGCGGGAGGGCTCAATGAGCAGTTCTTC.

The V and J genes are TRBV7-3 and TRBJ2-3, with TRBD2 matching 10 bases. V was pared by 4 bases and J by 3 bases, with 10 bases of the junction left unmatched. Germline CDR1 reads SGHTA; CDR2 reads FQGTGA. This CDR3 contains 17 residues. The CDR3 sequence is CASSSVPSGRGTDTQYF. CDR3 sequence (DNA): TGTGCCAGCAGCTCGGTACCTAGCGGGAGAGGGACAGATACGCAGTATTTT.

The chain couples TRBV9 to TRBJ2-5; 10 bases fit TRBD2. V shed 0 bases, J shed 4 bases, and the junction held 9 bases outside the gene matches. Germline V gene sequence: CDR1 SGDLS, CDR2 YYNGEE. CDR3 size: 17 residues. CDR3 nucleotides: TGTGCCAGCAGCGTAGCTCGTTCTAGCGGGAGCCCAGAGACCCAGTACTTC. This codes for CASSVARSSGSPETQYF.

This clone was observed a single time. The chain employs TRBV7-8 and TRBJ1-2; the match to TRBD1 covers 7 bases. V lost 6 bases to trimming and J lost 6 bases; unmatched junction nucleotides: 7. The CDR3 runs 13 residues. From germline, CDR1 is SGHVS and CDR2 FQNEAQ. For the CDR3, the DNA is TGTGCCAGCAGTACCGACAGGGTGGATGGCTACACCTTC. It specifies CASSTDRVDGYTF.

The chain recombines TRBV6-5 with TRBJ2-3; D not resolved. The germline CDR1 and CDR2 sequences are MNHEY and SVGAGI. V was clipped by 4 bases and J by 2 bases, with 7 bases between them. The CDR3 extends over 13 amino acids. The CDR3 reads CASSSPFTDTQYF. The CDR3 bases are TGTGCCAGCAGTTCTCCCTTCACAGATACGCAGTATTTT.

The chain has TRBV19 and TRBJ2-5; 11 bases map to TRBD2. The CDR3 has 16 amino acids. Germline assignment: CDR1 LNHDA and CDR2 SQIVND (reference sequence). J gave up 1 base and V 1 base, and 2 bases lay outside the gene matches. CDR3 coding DNA: TGTGCCAGTAGTATAGGGGGACTAGCGGTCCAAGAGACCCAGTACTTC. It codes for CASSIGGLAVQETQYF.

The chain uses TRBV30 and TRBJ2-3, with D perhaps TRBD2 (6 bases). V was cut by 5 bases and J by 8 bases, with 23 bases left in between. The CDR3 sequence is 15 residues long. Per the germline V gene, CDR1 is GTSNPN and CDR2 is SVGIG (reference sequence). The CDR3 DNA follows: TGTGCCTGGGCCTACCTCGGGACGGCGGGGTCTACGCAGTATTTT. This encodes CAWAYLGTAGSTQYF.

This rearrangement joins TRBV5-4 to TRBJ2-2, with 14 bases identical to TRBD2. CDR3 length: 17 residues. Per the germline V gene, CDR1 is SGHNT and CDR2 is YYREEE (reference sequence). Trimming removed 3 bases from V and 4 bases from J; junction bases left unmatched: 5. The CDR3 DNA sequence: TGTGCCAGCAGCTCGGGTGGACTAGCGGGGGGCACCGGGGAGCTGTTTTTT. The encoded protein is CASSSGGLAGGTGELFF.

The rearrangement uses TRBV7-9 and TRBJ2-7; D may be TRBD2 (6 bases). The germline V gene encodes CDR1 SEHNR and CDR2 FQNEAQ (reference sequence). The CDR3 runs to 15 residues. V lost 2 bases to trimming and J lost 3 bases, with 14 bases between them. In DNA, the CDR3 is TGTGCCAGCAGCTTATTTCGGGGGAGAGGCTACGAGCAGTACGTC. It specifies CASSLFRGRGYEQYV.

The chain carries TRBV2 and TRBJ2-2, with D tentatively TRBD2 (5 bases). Germline V lookup: CDR1 SNHLY, CDR2 FYNNEI. Trimming stripped 7 bases from V and 3 bases from J, with 15 bases between. The CDR3 is 15 amino acids. Written as DNA, the CDR3 is TGTGCCAGCACCCTCCGGAGGCCTTACACCGGGGAGCTGTTTTTT. Its protein is CASTLRRPYTGELFF.

DNA for the CDR3: TGTGCCAGCAGCTTAACAGTGACAGGGGAGCAGTACGTC. Its protein is CASSLTVTGEQYV. The rearrangement joins TRBV7-9 to TRBJ2-7; 7 bases are a match to TRBD1. Germline V gene sequence: CDR1 SEHNR, CDR2 FQNEAQ (reference sequence). The CDR3 has 13 amino acids. V shed 2 bases, J shed 7 bases, and the junction held 5 bases outside the gene matches.

V is TRBV2 and J is TRBJ2-3; 7 bases fit TRBD2. From germline, CDR1 is SNHLY and CDR2 FYNNEI. With 8 bases clipped from V and 4 bases from J, the junction kept 6 bases outside the gene matches. This CDR3 is built from 13 residues. CDR3 in DNA: TGTGCCAGCCATGGACTAGTCCCAGATACGCAGTATTTT. Translation gives CASHGLVPDTQYF.

Only one count was recorded for this clone. The V call is TRBV5-1, the J call TRBJ1-2; TRBD1 matches at 7 bases. V trimming: 4 bases; J trimming: 11 bases; junction bases outside the gene matches: 11. The CDR3 totals 13 residues. The germline gives CDR1 SGHRS, CDR2 YFSETQ. CDR3 nucleotide sequence: TGCGCCAGCAGCCCCACAGGGGATGGCGGGTACACCTTC. Its protein is CASSPTGDGGYTF.

V and J are TRBV4-1 and TRBJ1-4, with 8 bases fitting TRBD1. The CDR3 consists of 17 residues. Germline trimming cut 0 bases from V and 0 bases from J; bases unmatched to any gene: 3. Germline V gene sequence: CDR1 MGHRA, CDR2 YSYEKL. The CDR3, as DNA: TGCGCCAGCAGCCAAGATGGACAGGGCTCAACTAATGAAAAACTGTTTTTT. This sequence encodes CASSQDGQGSTNEKLFF.

The chain couples TRBV6-1 to TRBJ1-1; possibly TRBD1 for D (6 bases). V was pared by 4 bases and J by 2 bases, with 11 bases between. The CDR3 contains 14 residues. Germline assignment: CDR1 MNHNS and CDR2 SASEGT. CDR3: CASSAGQTNTEAFF. As DNA, the CDR3 is TGTGCCAGCAGTGCAGGACAGACAAACACTGAAGCTTTCTTT.

The rearrangement uses TRBV5-1 and TRBJ1-3; tentative D call: TRBD1 (6 bases). The CDR3 loop spans 15 amino acids. The V end was cut by 4 bases, the J end by 0 bases, with 11 bases between. Germline-derived CDR1 and CDR2 are SGHRS and YFSETQ. CDR3 loop: CASSLDRNSGNTIYF. For the CDR3, the DNA is TGCGCCAGCAGCCTCGACAGGAACTCTGGAAACACCATATATTTT.

The V gene is TRBV9, the J gene TRBJ1-2; no clear D. The V gene lost 1 base and the J gene lost 6 bases, with 10 bases spanning the gap. The CDR3 has 13 residues. Germline V CDR1 and CDR2: SGDLS, YYNGEE. CDR3 protein: CASSVNSMNGYTF. The CDR3 nucleotides are TGTGCCAGCAGCGTAAACTCAATGAATGGCTACACCTTC.

The chain links TRBV5-1 to TRBJ2-2; possible D gene TRBD2, 5 bases. The ends were cut back, 8 bases at V and 3 bases at J, with 14 bases in the middle. Germline-derived CDR1 and CDR2 are SGHRS and YFSETQ. This CDR3 is 14 amino acids long. Here the CDR3 DNA reads TGCGCCAGTTCGAGGGAAGCGGACACCGGGGAGCTGTTTTTT. Amino acids: CASSREADTGELFF. Full variable domain (rest looked up from reference TRBV5-1 and TRBJ2-2): KAGVTQTPRYLIKTRGQQVTLSCSPISGHRSVSWYQQTPGQGLQFLFEYFSETQRNKGNFPGRFSGRQFSNSRSEMNVSTLELGDSALYLCASSREADTGELFFGEGSRLTVL.

This chain joins TRBV7-9 and TRBJ1-1; D is undetermined. Germline lookup yields CDR1 SEHNR and CDR2 FQNEAQ (reference sequence). CDR3 length equals 13 residues. The V end was cut by 2 bases, the J end by 4 bases, with 8 bases between. The CDR3 DNA sequence: TGTGCCAGCAGCTTATGGGCGGGCACTGAAGCTTTCTTT. This codes for CASSLWAGTEAFF.

This clone was picked up many times. V and J are TRBV6-4 and TRBJ2-3; 8 bases line up with TRBD2. Trimming at V came to 0 bases and at J to 3 bases, leaving 2 bases not matched to a gene. This CDR3 has 15 residues. Germline V gene lookup returns CDR1 MRHNA and CDR2 SNTAGT. The CDR3 loop is CASSDSRGATDTQYF. For the CDR3, the DNA is TGTGCCAGCAGTGACTCGCGGGGGGCAACAGATACGCAGTATTTT.

The V and J genes are TRBV19 and TRBJ1-5, with D possibly matching TRBD1 (5 bases). The CDR3 runs 15 residues. Trimming took 7 bases from V and 3 from J, leaving 16 bases between them. The germline V gene encodes CDR1 LNHDA and CDR2 SQIVND (reference sequence). The chain's CDR3 is CASTSSRASNQPQHF. CDR3 nucleotides: TGTGCCAGTACCTCGTCCAGGGCTTCCAATCAGCCCCAGCATTTT. The complete variable domain, with remaining parts taken from reference TRBV19 and TRBJ1-5, reads DGGITQSPKYLFRKEGQNVTLSCEQNLNHDAMYWYRQDPGQGLRLIYYSQIVNDFQKGDIAEGYSVSREKKESFPLTVTSAQKNPTAFYLCASTSSRASNQPQHFGDGTRLSIL.

V gene TRBV27 combines with J gene TRBJ2-5; the D gene is possibly TRBD2 (6 bases). This CDR3 spans 15 amino acids. Looked up from germline, CDR1 is MNHEY and CDR2 is SMNVEV (reference sequence). The V end was cut by 5 bases, the J end by 4 bases, with 17 bases between. The CDR3, as DNA: TGTGCCAGCAGTCCCCTGGGGGGAGCTGCAGAGACCCAGTACTTC. It encodes CASSPLGGAAETQYF.

The J gene is TRBJ2-7, the V gene TRBV27; 7 bases fit TRBD1. The length of the CDR3 is 17 residues. Germline CDR1 reads MNHEY; CDR2 reads SMNVEV (reference sequence). V shed 1 base, J shed 2 bases, and the junction held 11 bases outside the gene matches. The DNA of the CDR3 is TGTGCCAGCAGTTTATGGGGCTCCGGGACAGTAGCCTACGAGCAGTACTTC. Translation gives CASSLWGSGTVAYEQYF.

This clone has just a few counts. The rearrangement links TRBV30 to TRBJ2-3, with 12 nucleotides matching TRBD2. Losses at the gene ends were 1 base for V and 2 bases for J; bases not matched to a gene: 13. Germline V gives CDR1 GTSNPN, CDR2 SVGIG (reference sequence). CDR3 length: 19 amino acids. CDR3 protein: CAWSEASGRAKFNTDTQYF. CDR3 coding DNA: TGTGCCTGGAGTGAGGCTAGCGGGAGGGCCAAATTTAACACAGATACGCAGTATTTT.

CDR3 sequence (DNA): TGTGCCAGCAGTGAACCCTTGGACAGGGTAGACTATGGCTACACCTTC. Translation: CASSEPLDRVDYGYTF. The chain employs TRBV6-1 and TRBJ1-2, with 8 nucleotides matching TRBD1. This CDR3 comprises 16 residues. Germline CDR1 reads MNHNS; CDR2 reads SASEGT. V lost 2 bases, J lost 3 bases, and 8 bases stayed unmatched.

The CDR3: CASSRSRNQPQHF. CDR3 nucleotide sequence: TGTGCCAGCAGTCGGAGTCGTAATCAGCCCCAGCATTTT. The chain combines TRBV7-6 with TRBJ1-5, with D hard to call. CDR1 and CDR2 from the germline V gene are SGHVS and FNYEAQ. V was clipped by 6 bases and J by 4 bases, with 10 bases between them. The length of the CDR3 is 13 residues.